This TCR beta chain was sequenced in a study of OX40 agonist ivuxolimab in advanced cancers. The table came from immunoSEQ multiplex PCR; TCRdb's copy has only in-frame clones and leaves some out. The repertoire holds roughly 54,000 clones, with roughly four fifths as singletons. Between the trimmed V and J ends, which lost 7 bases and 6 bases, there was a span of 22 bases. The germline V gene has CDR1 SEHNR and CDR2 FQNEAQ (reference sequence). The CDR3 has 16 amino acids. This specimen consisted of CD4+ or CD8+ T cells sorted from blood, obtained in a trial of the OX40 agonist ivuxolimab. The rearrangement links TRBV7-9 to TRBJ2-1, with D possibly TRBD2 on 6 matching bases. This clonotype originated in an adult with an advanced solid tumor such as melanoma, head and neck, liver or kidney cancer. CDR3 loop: CASTEPGLLGSNEQFF. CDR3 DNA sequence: TGTGCCAGCACCGAACCGGGACTCCTTGGATCCAATGAGCAGTTCTTC.